The 24 T cell receptor beta chains in this list originate from one sample, sequenced in a study of blood T cell repertoires in COVID-19. TCRdb's table, derived via immunoSEQ multiplex PCR, lists solely in-frame clones and lacks some. The data show 110,000 to 150,000 clones, about 86% seen once. The source material was peripheral blood. These receptors came from a human donor in a cohort sampled during active COVID-19.

The chain links TRBV4-1 to TRBJ2-1, with D perhaps TRBD1 (6 bases). Per the germline V gene, CDR1 is MGHRA and CDR2 is YSYEKL. CDR3 length: 16 residues. The V gene lost 1 base and the J gene lost 5 bases, with 15 bases spanning the gap. CDR3 in amino acids: CASSQGQVGTHNEQFF. Written as DNA, the CDR3 is TGCGCCAGCAGCCAAGGGCAGGTAGGGACACACAATGAGCAGTTCTTC.

This clone was observed many times. This sequence joins TRBV18 and TRBJ1-2; D unclear. The CDR3 spans 12 residues. CDR1 and CDR2 (germline): KGHSH, LQKENI. V gave up 4 bases and J gave up 6 bases, with 9 bases separating them. The CDR3 protein is CASSRPGDGYTF. The CDR3 coding sequence is TGTGCCAGCTCACGCCCGGGAGATGGCTACACCTTC.

The chain uses TRBV4-1 and TRBJ2-2, with TRBD2 matching 12 bases. Germline lookup yields CDR1 MGHRA and CDR2 YSYEKL. The CDR3 length is 18 residues. Trimming cost V 1 base and J 6 bases; bases outside gene matches: 9. The CDR3 nucleotides are TGCGCCAGCAGCCAAGGTCTAGCGGGAGGGCCGGGTGCCGGGGAGCTGTTTTTT. Residues: CASSQGLAGGPGAGELFF.

The chain uses TRBV10-3 and TRBJ2-1; 13 positions match TRBD2. The CDR3 extends over 15 amino acids. The V gene end was trimmed by 4 bases and the J gene end by 7 bases; junction bases not matched to a gene: 4. CDR1 and CDR2 from the germline V gene are ENHRY and SYGVKD. The CDR3 here is CAISGLAGGPNEQFF. The CDR3 DNA sequence: TGTGCCATCAGTGGACTAGCGGGAGGACCGAATGAGCAGTTCTTC.

This clone has a single count. This chain links TRBV7-7 with TRBJ2-2; 7 nucleotides line up with TRBD2. Germline V gene lookup returns CDR1 SSHAT and CDR2 FNYEAQ (reference sequence). The trim removed 6 bases at V and 0 bases at J, leaving 7 bases unmatched. CDR3 length: 16 residues. The CDR3 loop is CASSLWGGSNTGELFF. The DNA for the CDR3 is TGTGCCAGCAGTCTCTGGGGGGGTTCGAACACCGGGGAGCTGTTTTTT.

The chain links TRBV5-4 to TRBJ2-5; the match to TRBD2 covers 10 bases. V lost 2 bases and J lost 5; bases outside the gene matches: 6. The CDR3 loop spans 15 amino acids. Looked up from germline, CDR1 is SGHNT and CDR2 is YYREEE (reference sequence). The DNA of the CDR3 is TGTGCCAGCAGCTTCCTAGCGGGAGAGGTGGAGACCCAGTACTTC. Its translation is CASSFLAGEVETQYF. The full variable domain, completed using reference TRBV5-4 and TRBJ2-5, is ETGVTQSPTHLIKTRGQQVTLRCSSQSGHNTVSWYQQALGQGPQFIFQYYREEENGRGNFPPRFSGLQFPNYSSELNVNALELDDSALYLCASSFLAGEVETQYFGPGTRLLVL.

V usage is TRBV9 and J usage is TRBJ2-1, with 10 bases identical to TRBD2. The CDR3 contains 15 residues. The ends lost 4 bases at V and 4 bases at J; junction bases unmatched: 5. CDR1 and CDR2 (germline): SGDLS, YYNGEE. CDR3 region: CASSPSGRGYNEQFF. The CDR3 nucleotides are TGTGCCAGCAGCCCTAGCGGGAGAGGGTACAATGAGCAGTTCTTC.

The chain has TRBV12-3 or TRBV12-4 and TRBJ2-1, with D perhaps TRBD2 (6 bases). The ends were cut back, 1 base at V and 9 bases at J, with 7 bases in the middle. This CDR3 has 12 amino acids. CDR3 sequence (DNA): TGTGCCAGCAGTTTAGGGGAGGTTGAGCAGTTCTTC. Its translation: CASSLGEVEQFF.

This clone was recorded only once. The chain joins TRBV29-1 to TRBJ1-2; the match to TRBD1 covers 8 bases. With V trimmed by 7 bases and J by 4 bases, 8 bases remained unmatched. The CDR3 is 13 residues long. Germline CDR1 and CDR2: SQVTM and ANQGSEA. CDR3 nucleotide sequence: TGCAGCGCCTGGACAGGGATCAGCTATGGCTACACCTTC. It translates to CSAWTGISYGYTF.

This chain joins TRBV7-3 and TRBJ2-6, with 8 positions matching TRBD1. Germline V gene sequence: CDR1 SGHTA, CDR2 FQGTGA. The CDR3 consists of 18 residues. J lost 0 bases, V lost 5 bases, and 9 bases had no gene match. The CDR3 sequence: CASSPRTGPHSGANVLTF. DNA of the CDR3: TGTGCCAGCAGCCCACGGACAGGGCCCCACTCTGGGGCCAACGTCCTGACTTTC. The whole variable domain, filled in from reference TRBV7-3 and TRBJ2-6, reads GAGVSQTPSNKVTEKGKYVELRCDPISGHTALYWYRQSLGQGPEFLIYFQGTGAADDSGLPNDRFFAVRPEGSVSTLKIQRTERGDSAVYLCASSPRTGPHSGANVLTFGAGSRLTVL.

CDR3 sequence: CASSLRQGAWETQYF. The CDR3 nucleotides read TGTGCCAGCAGCTTACGACAGGGGGCTTGGGAGACCCAGTACTTC. The chain couples TRBV7-3 to TRBJ2-5; 10 nucleotides line up with TRBD1. The CDR3 covers 15 residues. The J segment lost 5 bases and the V segment lost 2 bases, leaving 5 bases of the junction unmatched. CDR1 is SGHTA and CDR2 is FQGTGA in the germline V gene. Combining the CDR3 with reference TRBV7-3 and TRBJ2-5 gives the whole variable domain GAGVSQTPSNKVTEKGKYVELRCDPISGHTALYWYRQSLGQGPEFLIYFQGTGAADDSGLPNDRFFAVRPEGSVSTLKIQRTERGDSAVYLCASSLRQGAWETQYFGPGTRLLVL.

Only one count was recorded for this clone. The V call is TRBV11-2, the J call TRBJ1-1, with D perhaps matching TRBD1 (6 bases). Trimming took off 0 bases at V and 8 bases at J, with 10 bases between the two ends. In germline, CDR1 is SGHAT, CDR2 FQNNGV. The CDR3 loop spans 13 amino acids. CDR3 nucleotide sequence: TGTGCCAGCAGCTTAGAGCGACAGGTGGAAGCTTTCTTT. This codes for CASSLERQVEAFF.

This clone was detected once. CDR3 residues: CASSEALLPGTGELFF. The CDR3 DNA follows: TGTGCCAGCAGTGAAGCGCTCCTCCCCGGCACCGGGGAGCTGTTTTTT. The V and J genes are TRBV6-1 and TRBJ2-2; D not certain. The CDR3 runs to 16 residues. V lost 0 bases to trimming and J lost 4 bases, with 12 bases between them. Germline V gene lookup returns CDR1 MNHNS and CDR2 SASEGT.

CDR3 protein: CATSRDGERTSGRYYF. The CDR3 nucleotides read TGTGCCACCAGCAGAGATGGCGAGCGGACTAGCGGGAGGTATTACTTC. The chain links TRBV15 to TRBJ2-7; 14 bases fit TRBD2. The germline CDR1 and CDR2 sequences are LNHNV and YYDKDF (reference sequence). The ends lost 0 bases at V and 13 bases at J; junction bases unmatched: 11. This CDR3 is built from 16 residues. Filled out from reference TRBV15 and TRBJ2-7, the complete variable domain reads DAMVIQNPRYQVTQFGKPVTLSCSQTLNHNVMYWYQQKSSQAPKLLFHYYDKDFNNEADTPDNFQSRRPNTSFCFLDIRSPGLGDTAMYLCATSRDGERTSGRYYFGPGTRLTVT.

J is TRBJ2-7 and V is TRBV28, with a possible D match to TRBD1 (6 bases). CDR3 length: 12 amino acids. The V gene's germline CDR1 is MDHEN and CDR2 SYDVKM. The ends were cut back, 6 bases at V and 6 bases at J, with 12 bases in the middle. The CDR3 region is CASSRGYAEQYF. CDR3 nucleotides: TGTGCCAGCAGCAGGGGTTACGCCGAGCAGTACTTC.

With regard to this clone: A much larger clone differs from this one at a single base, so this may be a read error. This sequence joins TRBV7-2 and TRBJ2-7; possibly TRBD2 for D (6 bases). Germline loops: CDR1 SGHTA, CDR2 FQGNSA. The CDR3 contains 15 residues. CDR3 coding DNA: TGTGCCAGCAGCGTAGGTTTAGGGACTCCCTACAAGCAGTACTTC. Its protein is CASSVGLGTPYKQYF.

The rearrangement joins TRBV7-2 to TRBJ2-3; TRBD2 matches at 8 bases. Per the germline V gene, CDR1 is SGHTA and CDR2 is FQGNSA. J was trimmed by 5 bases and V by 5 bases; bases with no gene match: 18. This CDR3 has 18 residues. CDR3 sequence reads: CASSPNPWSGRLGDTQYF. In DNA form, the CDR3 reads TGTGCCAGCAGCCCCAACCCGTGGAGCGGGAGACTAGGAGATACGCAGTATTTT. The full variable domain, completed using reference TRBV7-2 and TRBJ2-3, is GAGVSQSPSNKVTEKGKDVELRCDPISGHTALYWYRQSLGQGLEFLIYFQGNSAPDKSGLPSDRFSAERTGGSVSTLTIQRTQQEDSAVYLCASSPNPWSGRLGDTQYFGPGTRLTVL.

This clone was observed a single time. The rearrangement uses TRBV7-2 and TRBJ2-7; 14 bases agree with TRBD2. Germline V lookup: CDR1 SGHTA, CDR2 FQGNSA. V lost 5 bases to trimming and J lost 4 bases; unmatched junction nucleotides: 4. The CDR3 loop spans 15 amino acids. The CDR3 nucleotides read TGTGCCAGCAGCCTGGGACTAGCGGGAGAATACGAGCAGTACTTC. It codes for CASSLGLAGEYEQYF.

The gene calls are TRBV5-8 and TRBJ2-2; D might be TRBD2 (6 bases). Germline loops: CDR1 SGHTS, CDR2 YDEGEE. V shed 6 bases and J shed 0 bases, with 24 bases lying between them. The CDR3 is 19 amino acids. In DNA, the CDR3 is TGTGCCAGCATCCCACCAAGCGGGCAGGCGAGGGCGAACACCGGGGAGCTGTTTTTT. Translating it yields CASIPPSGQARANTGELFF.

The DNA for the CDR3 is TGTGCCAGCACGAGGGGGATCGGGGAGCTGTTTTTT. Translated: CASTRGIGELFF. This chain connects TRBV28 to TRBJ2-2; D possibly corresponds to TRBD1 (6 bases). Germline V CDR1 and CDR2: MDHEN, SYDVKM. The CDR3 length is 12 residues. Trimming cost V 7 bases and J 7 bases, with 10 bases left between them.

V and J are TRBV19 and TRBJ2-7; 11 nucleotides line up with TRBD2. CDR3 length: 15 amino acids. Germline lookup yields CDR1 LNHDA and CDR2 SQIVND (reference sequence). The V segment lost 3 bases and the J segment 1 base; nucleotides outside the gene matches: 2. CDR3 DNA sequence: TGTGCCAGTAGTATGACTAGCGGGATATCCTACGAGCAGTACTTC. Translating gives CASSMTSGISYEQYF.

The genes are TRBV6-1 and TRBJ2-7; D not certain. CDR3 length equals 15 residues. Trimming removed 0 bases at V and 0 bases at J, with 9 bases between. Germline-derived CDR1 and CDR2 are MNHNS and SASEGT. The CDR3 loop is CASSEAQRSSYEQYF. The CDR3 nucleotides read TGTGCCAGCAGTGAAGCGCAACGTAGCTCCTACGAGCAGTACTTC.

The rearrangement links TRBV5-6 to TRBJ1-4, with 8 bases that match TRBD1. CDR1 and CDR2 (germline): SGHDT, YYEEEE. This CDR3 contains 14 residues. V dropped 3 bases and J dropped 5; count of bases not matched to a gene: 3. CDR3 residues: CASSSGTGNEKLFF. The CDR3 DNA sequence: TGTGCCAGCAGCTCTGGGACAGGCAATGAAAAACTGTTTTTT.

This clone has more than one count but fewer than ten. This chain joins TRBV5-1 and TRBJ2-1, with 13 nucleotides matching TRBD2. CDR3 size: 23 residues. Germline assignment: CDR1 SGHRS and CDR2 YFSETQ. The V gene end was trimmed by 3 bases and the J gene end by 4 bases; junction bases not matched to a gene: 25. The CDR3 bases are TGCGCCAGCAGCTCCTCCCCGGGACTAGCGGGAAGGGGGGACCCGCAGAGGTACAATGAGCAGTTCTTC. Translation: CASSSSPGLAGRGDPQRYNEQFF.